This T cell receptor beta chain comes out of a study of blood T cell repertoires in COVID-19. Measured with immunoSEQ multiplex PCR; TCRdb has only the in-frame clones, and not every one. This table has about 36,000 clones, around four fifths appearing once. The CDR3 spans 15 residues. Germline CDR1 reads LNHDA; CDR2 reads SQIVND (reference sequence). Trimming took 4 bases from V and 7 from J; bases not matched to a gene: 4. The J gene is TRBJ1-6, the V gene TRBV19; 10 positions match TRBD1. This sequence originates from a human donor in a cohort sampled during active or convalescent COVID-19. The donor label of this sample is uncertain. The source material was peripheral blood. CDR3 residues: CASSKGQGINSPLHF. CDR3 coding DNA: TGTGCCAGTAGTAAGGGACAGGGGATAAATTCACCCCTCCACTTT.